Here is one T cell receptor (beta chain) with its context. Its antigen remains unidentified. The sample is drawn from a study of memory B cells and T cells in multiple sclerosis. Study results and limitations: Normalization was needed because clone-set size differences affected shared clonotype counts.

The table came from immunoSEQ multiplex PCR; TCRdb's copy has only in-frame clones and leaves some out. The table has about 46,000 clones, about 80% seen once. Separate sequencing covered autoproliferating (CFSE-dim) and non-proliferating (CFSE-high) T cells from stimulus-free culture. Cultures began with roughly 5x10^7 CFSE-labeled PBMCs, unstimulated for 6 to 7 days, with replicate wells pooled. Sequenced input: PBMCs from blood kept in culture. The TCR sequence derives from a human donor with multiple sclerosis.

CDR3 sequence reads: CSVEGVGGVNTEAFF. CDR3 sequence (DNA): TGCAGCGTTGAAGGGGTCGGAGGGGTGAACACTGAAGCTTTCTTT. V gene TRBV29-1 combines with J gene TRBJ1-1, with a tentative D call TRBD1 (5 bases). V dropped 1 base and J dropped 0 bases, with 12 bases sitting between them. Germline assignment: CDR1 SQVTM and CDR2 ANQGSEA. This CDR3 is 15 amino acids long.